This T cell receptor beta chain was obtained from a study of T cell responses to AZD1222 COVID-19 vaccine. The study's findings and limits: All repertoire sampling was performed exclusively after the peak T cell response.

To note about this clone: As yet, its antigen is unknown.

The CDR3 is 18 residues long. V gave up 2 bases and J gave up 0 bases; unmatched junction bases: 5. Assay: immunoSEQ multiplex PCR; the TCRdb copy retains only in-frame clones and omits some. The sample holds 95,000 to 150,000 clones, 80% to 95% seen once. Source: peripheral blood, taken on day 0 of AZD1222 vaccination. The origin of this receptor is an adult in good health. The J gene is TRBJ1-6, the V gene TRBV23-1; 9 nucleotides align to TRBD1. TRBV23-1 has ORF status, its function being uncertain. The CDR3 loop reads CASSQGGQGFSYNSPLHF. DNA for the CDR3: TGCGCCAGCAGTCAAGGGGGACAGGGATTCTCCTATAATTCACCCCTCCACTTT.